These T cell receptor beta chains were read from a single sample in a study of human T cells and chemical hapten exposure. TCRdb reanalysed the RACE reads using MiXCR and keeps one entry per CDR3 protein. The data contain roughly 100,000 distinct CDR3 sequences, under 35% of them singletons. The specimen comprised whole blood, sampled in connection with sensitization to the hapten diphenylcyclopropenone (DPC). The receptor source for this set is a man between 35 and 55 years old with alopecia areata. Some clones in this sample may be carry-over from other donors' samples. Both conserved end residues are part of each CDR3. A D gene is named only where the DNA matches it firmly. Clone size is stated in some rows and not others, as once, few, many or a class when expanded.

cdr3_nt cdr3_aa v_call d_call clone_size j_call
TGTGCCAGCAGCCCAGGGACAGGGATCCAGCCCCAGCATTTT CASSPGTGIQPQHF TRBV7-9 TRBD1 . TRBJ1-5
TGCAGCGTTGAGGGTCCTAGCTCCTACGAGCAGTACTTC CSVEGPSSYEQYF TRBV29-1 . . TRBJ2-7
TGTGCCAGCAGCTTAGAAGCGCGTTGGGCAAATGAGCAGTTCTTC CASSLEARWANEQFF TRBV7-2 . . TRBJ2-1
TGTGCCAGCAGCTTGGCCAGATGGACAGGGAGCGCTGAAGCTTTCTTT CASSLARWTGSAEAFF TRBV5-6 TRBD1 few TRBJ1-1
TGCAGTGCTGGCAGGACAGGGGGCAGGAACGAGCAGTACTTC CSAGRTGGRNEQYF TRBV20-1 TRBD1 few TRBJ2-7
TGCAGTGCTCTCCGACTAGCGATGGCAGATACGCAGTATTTT CSALRLAMADTQYF TRBV20-1 TRBD2 once TRBJ2-3
TGTGCCACCAGTGATCCTGGCAGGGAGGGGGAAAAACTGTTTTTT CATSDPGREGEKLFF TRBV24-1 . . TRBJ1-4
TGTGCCAGCAGCTTAGTTGACTACCAAGAGACCCAGTACTTC CASSLVDYQETQYF TRBV7-9 . few TRBJ2-5
TGTGCCAGCAGCGTAGACGACGAGCCCCAGCATTTT CASSVDDEPQHF TRBV9 . few TRBJ1-5
TGTGCCAGCAGCCAGGGGACAGTCCAAGAGACCCAGTACTTC CASSQGTVQETQYF TRBV7-6 TRBD1 . TRBJ2-5
TGCAGTGCTATATACAGGGAGAGCACAGATACGCAGTATTTT CSAIYRESTDTQYF TRBV20-1 . few TRBJ2-3
TGTGCCAGCTGTAACTTAGCGGAGAACAATGAGCAGTTCTTC CASCNLAENNEQFF TRBV6-6 . . TRBJ2-1
TGCAGCGTTGGAAAATACAATGAGCAGTTCTTC CSVGKYNEQFF TRBV29-1 . . TRBJ2-1
TGCAGCGTCCGGGACTTCACAGATACGCAGTATTTT CSVRDFTDTQYF TRBV29-1 . . TRBJ2-3
TGTGCCAGCAGTCGACTTGGACGGACTGGGACAGAGACCCAGTACTTC CASSRLGRTGTETQYF TRBV28 . few TRBJ2-5